Following are 31 T cell receptor beta chains from one sample sequenced in a study of blood T cell repertoires in COVID-19. Repertoires were generated with immunoSEQ multiplex PCR, while TCRdb's copy carries only in-frame clones and drops some. The sample comprises over 200,000 clones, approximately 90% of which are singletons, and 8.8% rests with the top ten. Sequencing was performed on PBMCs or T cells enriched from blood (not recorded which). The source of these receptors is a man aged 40-50 years who had recovered from COVID-19.

The rearrangement links TRBV11-3 to TRBJ2-5, with 12 bases matching TRBD2. There are 17 residues in the CDR3. Germline-derived CDR1 and CDR2 are SGHNT and YENEEA. Losses at the gene ends were 4 bases for V and 0 bases for J; bases not matched to a gene: 6. The CDR3 loop is CASSSFGLAGNQETQYF. The CDR3, as DNA: TGTGCCAGCAGCTCCTTCGGACTAGCGGGGAACCAAGAGACCCAGTACTTC.

The rearrangement uses TRBV27 and TRBJ2-5, with 8 bases matching TRBD1. Germline CDR1 MNHEY, CDR2 SMNVEV (reference sequence). Unmatched junction bases numbered 9, after V lost 5 bases and J lost 1 base. The CDR3 spans 16 residues. The CDR3 reads CASSHNYQGAQETQYF. CDR3 nucleotides: TGTGCCAGCAGTCACAACTACCAGGGGGCCCAAGAGACCCAGTACTTC.

The chain links TRBV7-3 to TRBJ2-4, with a weak D call TRBD2 (6 bases). V lost 5 bases to trimming and J lost 8 bases, with 25 bases between them. Germline assignment: CDR1 SGHTA and CDR2 FQGTGA. This CDR3 has 17 amino acids. CDR3 coding DNA: TGTGCCAGCAGCACCACCGGGGCCGGGGGAGCATTGGACATTCAGTACTTC. This gives the protein CASSTTGAGGALDIQYF.

V usage is TRBV7-8 and J usage is TRBJ2-7, with TRBD1 identical over 9 bases. The CDR3 contains 16 residues. The germline V gene encodes CDR1 SGHVS and CDR2 FQNEAQ. V lost 5 bases and J lost 2; bases outside the gene matches: 10. The CDR3 sequence: CASSPRVGQGTYEQYF. DNA of the CDR3: TGTGCCAGCAGCCCACGGGTCGGACAGGGGACCTACGAGCAGTACTTC.

The gene calls are TRBV4-3 and TRBJ2-7; 7 bases map to TRBD1. Germline CDR1 and CDR2: LGHNA and YSLEER. V shed 3 bases and J 1 base; nucleotides not matched to a gene: 3. The CDR3 is 14 residues long. In DNA form, the CDR3 reads TGCGCCAGCAGCCAGACAGGGCTATCCTACGAGCAGTACTTC. Its translation: CASSQTGLSYEQYF.

The rearrangement links TRBV2 to TRBJ2-5, with D uncertain. Germline V CDR1 and CDR2: SNHLY, FYNNEI. The germline V and J ends were trimmed by 7 bases and 2 bases, with 11 bases remaining between them. This CDR3 spans 13 amino acids. CDR3 nucleotide sequence: TGTGCCAGCAAACCCCGGAGTCAAGAGACCCAGTACTTC. Amino acid sequence: CASKPRSQETQYF.

The chain joins TRBV12-3 or TRBV12-4 to TRBJ2-5; D unclear. V was shortened by 2 bases and J by 5 bases, with 6 bases between the two germline ends. This CDR3 is built from 12 residues. CDR3 sequence (DNA): TGTGCCAGCAGTTTACGTCTCGAGACCCAGTACTTC. Its translation: CASSLRLETQYF.

V gene TRBV27 combines with J gene TRBJ2-7; tentatively, D is TRBD2 (6 bases). The CDR3 length is 15 residues. Trimming cost V 1 base and J 4 bases, with 14 bases left between them. Germline CDR1 MNHEY, CDR2 SMNVEV (reference sequence). This CDR3 reads CASSLLGGDLYEQYF. CDR3 bases: TGTGCCAGCAGTTTATTGGGGGGAGACCTATACGAGCAGTACTTC.

This chain joins TRBV28 and TRBJ1-5, with a weak D call TRBD1 (6 bases). The germline V gene has CDR1 MDHEN and CDR2 SYDVKM. This CDR3 has 14 amino acids. V lost 4 bases, J lost 7 bases, and 14 bases lay in between. CDR3: CASSSIPQGQPQHF. The CDR3 nucleotides read TGTGCCAGCAGTTCAATACCACAGGGCCAGCCCCAGCATTTT.

The chain uses TRBV6-1 and TRBJ1-2; tentative D call: TRBD1 (6 bases). Deletions cut 3 bases from V and 4 bases from J, with 12 bases between. CDR1 is MNHNS and CDR2 is SASEGT in the germline V gene. The length of the CDR3 is 14 residues. The CDR3 region has the DNA TGTGCCAGCAGTGAGTTGCAGGGGCTCTATGGCTACACCTTC. It codes for CASSELQGLYGYTF.

The chain has TRBV3-1 (or the pseudogene TRBV3-2) and TRBJ2-1, with 7 bases that match TRBD2. The CDR3 contains 15 residues. Germline-derived CDR1 and CDR2 are LGHDT and YNNKEL (reference sequence). The ends lost 2 bases at V and 6 bases at J; junction bases unmatched: 7. The CDR3 region is CASSQLLAVFNEQFF. The CDR3 nucleotides are TGTGCCAGCAGCCAACTGCTAGCGGTGTTCAATGAGCAGTTCTTC.

V usage is TRBV27 and J usage is TRBJ2-3; D not certain. CDR1 and CDR2 from the germline V gene are MNHEY and SMNVEV (reference sequence). V was cut by 6 bases and J by 5 bases, with 15 bases left in between. This CDR3 has 14 amino acids. The CDR3 DNA follows: TGTGCCAGCAGGAACCCTTCTACTCGAGATACGCAGTATTTT. The encoded protein is CASRNPSTRDTQYF.

This chain links TRBV29-1 with TRBJ1-2; possibly TRBD1 for D (6 bases). The V and J ends lost 7 bases and 4 bases respectively, with 13 bases between them. Germline lookup yields CDR1 SQVTM and CDR2 ANQGSEA. This CDR3 region has 12 residues. The CDR3 spells CSEHRAGYGYTF. DNA for the CDR3: TGCAGCGAGCACAGGGCAGGCTATGGCTACACCTTC.

Regarding this clone: The junction does not match germline at one end; this may be a read error. The chain recombines TRBV7-7 with TRBJ2-3, with 7 bases identical to TRBD1. The CDR3 loop spans 15 amino acids. The germline V gene has CDR1 SSHAT and CDR2 FNYEAQ (reference sequence). The chain's CDR3 is CASSRLGGDADTQYF. CDR3 sequence (DNA): TGTGCTAGCAGCAGATTAGGGGGCGACGCAGATACGCAGTATTTT.

This clone was picked up a small number of times. This sequence joins TRBV12-5 and TRBJ1-2; 7 bases fit TRBD1. Trimming cost V 6 bases and J 4 bases; bases outside gene matches: 5. This CDR3 has 13 amino acids. From germline, CDR1 is LGHNT and CDR2 FRNRAP. The DNA of the CDR3 is TGTGCTAGTGGCCACGGACAGGCCTATGGCTACACCTTC. Translation: CASGHGQAYGYTF. Combining the CDR3 with reference TRBV12-5 and TRBJ1-2 gives the whole variable domain DARVTQTPRHKVTEMGQEVTMRCQPILGHNTVFWYRQTMMQGLELLAYFRNRAPLDDSGMPKDRFSAEMPDATLATLKIQPSEPRDSAVYFCASGHGQAYGYTFGSGTRLTVV.

The chain uses TRBV12-2 and TRBJ2-3; the table's D call of TRBD2 was not tested on the DNA. TRBV12-2 is flagged as a pseudogene. The CDR3 length is 14 residues. CDR3 bases: TGTGCAAGTCGCCGCGGGCGGGCGGAAGATACGCAGTATTTT. Protein: CASRRGRAEDTQYF.

In this sample, this clone turned up a few times. This chain connects TRBV6-2 or TRBV6-3 to TRBJ1-2; 8 bases fit TRBD1. This CDR3 contains 14 residues. Germline V lookup: CDR1 MNHEY, CDR2 SVGEGT. Trimming at V came to 5 bases and at J to 5 bases, leaving 7 bases not matched to a gene. The CDR3 region is CASSPKRTGYGYTF. In DNA, the CDR3 is TGTGCCAGCAGTCCAAAGAGGACAGGGTATGGCTACACCTTC.

This chain connects TRBV4-1 to TRBJ1-5, with D maybe TRBD1 (5 bases). V lost 4 bases to trimming and J lost 2 bases, with 15 bases between them. The CDR3 loop spans 16 amino acids. Germline loops: CDR1 MGHRA, CDR2 YSYEKL. The CDR3 bases are TGCGCCAGCAGCCTCGCGGGGGGTTACGGCAATCAGCCCCAGCATTTT. It yields the protein CASSLAGGYGNQPQHF.

The chain carries TRBV24-1 and TRBJ2-1; D might be TRBD2 (5 bases). This CDR3 comprises 14 residues. The V end was cut by 5 bases, the J end by 2 bases, with 9 bases between. CDR1 is KGHDR, CDR2 SFDVKD, per germline. CDR3 sequence: CATSGLGAYNEQFF. The CDR3 DNA reads TGTGCCACCAGTGGGTTGGGAGCCTACAATGAGCAGTTCTTC.

The J gene is TRBJ2-4, the V gene TRBV20-1, with 10 bases lining up with TRBD1. CDR1 is DFQATT, CDR2 SNEGSKA, per germline (reference sequence). The CDR3 is 19 amino acids. V shed 3 bases and J 0 bases; nucleotides not matched to a gene: 14. In DNA, the CDR3 is TGCAGTGCTAGTTCTCCCGGGACAGGGGAGGCATTAGCCAAAAACATTCAGTACTTC. Protein sequence: CSASSPGTGEALAKNIQYF.

The chain joins TRBV5-4 to TRBJ1-4; 9 nucleotides match TRBD1. The CDR3 extends over 14 amino acids. Germline trimming cut 4 bases from V and 11 bases from J; bases unmatched to any gene: 9. Per the germline V gene, CDR1 is SGHNT and CDR2 is YYREEE (reference sequence). DNA of the CDR3: TGTGCCAGCAGCCTAAAGACAGGGGGAAACAAACTGTTTTTT. Translation gives CASSLKTGGNKLFF.

V gene TRBV5-3 combines with J gene TRBJ1-1; D remains unclear. TRBV5-3 qualifies as an ORF whose function is uncertain. The CDR3 loop spans 13 amino acids. The V and J ends lost 2 bases and 4 bases respectively, with 9 bases between them. The chain's CDR3 is CARSFGEGTEAFF. The CDR3 nucleotides are TGTGCCAGAAGCTTCGGGGAGGGCACTGAAGCTTTCTTT.

This chain connects TRBV6-5 to TRBJ2-7; 9 positions match TRBD1. Germline V gene data show CDR1 as MNHEY and CDR2 as SVGAGI. The V segment lost 5 bases and the J segment 6 bases; nucleotides outside the gene matches: 8. The CDR3 runs to 14 residues. CDR3 amino acids: CASSQGTGNGEQYF. Here the CDR3 DNA reads TGTGCCAGCAGTCAGGGGACAGGGAATGGCGAGCAGTACTTC.

The chain joins TRBV5-1 to TRBJ2-1; D is possibly TRBD2 (6 bases). This CDR3 has 16 amino acids. V shed 0 bases and J shed 5 bases, with 15 bases lying between them. The germline gives CDR1 SGHRS, CDR2 YFSETQ. CDR3 nucleotide sequence: TGCGCCAGCAGCTTGGACGTTGGGACTTCAAACAATGAGCAGTTCTTC. The encoded protein is CASSLDVGTSNNEQFF. The full variable domain, with the rest looked up from reference TRBV5-1 and TRBJ2-1, is KAGVTQTPRYLIKTRGQQVTLSCSPISGHRSVSWYQQTPGQGLQFLFEYFSETQRNKGNFPGRFSGRQFSNSRSEMNVSTLELGDSALYLCASSLDVGTSNNEQFFGPGTRLTVL.

The chain has TRBV11-2 and TRBJ2-6; 8 bases match TRBD1. The CDR3 is 20 residues long. CDR1 SGHAT and CDR2 FQNNGV come from the germline V gene. V gave up 0 bases and J gave up 1 base; unmatched junction bases: 11. The CDR3 bases are TGTGCCAGCAGCTTAGATCTAGGGGACAGGCGAATATCTGGGGCCAACGTCCTGACTTTC. It is translated as CASSLDLGDRRISGANVLTF. Supplemented by reference TRBV11-2 and TRBJ2-6, the full variable domain reads EAGVAQSPRYKIIEKRQSVAFWCNPISGHATLYWYQQILGQGPKLLIQFQNNGVVDDSQLPKDRFSAERLKGVDSTLKIQPAKLEDSAVYLCASSLDLGDRRISGANVLTFGAGSRLTVL.

The chain combines TRBV19 with TRBJ2-7; 8 bases are shared with TRBD2. CDR1 is LNHDA, CDR2 SQIVND, per germline (reference sequence). CDR3 size: 14 residues. The V segment lost 4 bases and the J segment 1 base; nucleotides outside the gene matches: 3. Written as DNA, the CDR3 is TGTGCCAGTAGTACCGGGACTAGGTCCTACGAGCAGTACTTC. Encoded protein: CASSTGTRSYEQYF. Variable domain in full (rest from reference TRBV19 and TRBJ2-7): DGGITQSPKYLFRKEGQNVTLSCEQNLNHDAMYWYRQDPGQGLRLIYYSQIVNDFQKGDIAEGYSVSREKKESFPLTVTSAQKNPTAFYLCASSTGTRSYEQYFGPGTRLTVT.

The gene calls are TRBV3-1 (or the pseudogene TRBV3-2) and TRBJ2-3; possibly TRBD2 for D (6 bases). V dropped 1 base and J dropped 2 bases, with 13 bases sitting between them. In germline, CDR1 is LGHDT, CDR2 YNNKEL (reference sequence). This CDR3 has 16 amino acids. The CDR3: CASSQVGGAPTDTQYF. CDR3 DNA sequence: TGTGCCAGCAGCCAAGTAGGAGGGGCTCCCACAGATACGCAGTATTTT.

The chain joins TRBV12-3 or TRBV12-4 to TRBJ1-4, with D maybe TRBD1 (5 bases). V lost 8 bases and J lost 7, with 14 bases in between. The CDR3 is 13 amino acids. The CDR3 nucleotides are TGTGCCAGCGCAGTGTCTGGGGCTGAAAAACTGTTTTTT. It encodes CASAVSGAEKLFF.

The gene calls are TRBV5-6 and TRBJ1-5; D gene uncertain. Per germline, CDR1 SGHDT and CDR2 YYEEEE. Trimming pared 1 base from V and 2 bases from J, leaving 7 bases between. CDR3 length equals 14 residues. CDR3 sequence reads: CASSLLPGNQPQHF. The CDR3 DNA reads TGTGCCAGCAGCTTGCTACCCGGCAATCAGCCCCAGCATTTT. Based on the CDR3 plus reference TRBV5-6 and TRBJ1-5, the full variable domain is DAGVTQSPTHLIKTRGQQVTLRCSPKSGHDTVSWYQQALGQGPQFIFQYYEEEERQRGNFPDRFSGHQFPNYSSELNVNALLLGDSALYLCASSLLPGNQPQHFGDGTRLSIL.

In its sample, this clone was seen once. The V call is TRBV5-5, the J call TRBJ1-5; D gene uncertain. The V end was cut by 5 bases, the J end by 6 bases, with 18 bases between. This CDR3 comprises 15 residues. Germline loops: CDR1 SGHKS, CDR2 YYEKEE (reference sequence). This CDR3 is CASSFDTIPSQPQHF. The CDR3 nucleotides are TGTGCCAGCAGTTTCGACACCATCCCCTCTCAGCCCCAGCATTTT.

This clone was seen just once. The chain uses TRBV9 and TRBJ2-1; 9 positions agree with TRBD2. The CDR3 has 16 residues. Trimming removed 1 base from V and 2 bases from J; junction bases left unmatched: 4. The germline CDR1 and CDR2 sequences are SGDLS and YYNGEE. The CDR3 protein is CASSVNSGSPYNEQFF. The DNA of the CDR3 is TGTGCCAGCAGCGTAAATAGCGGGAGCCCCTACAATGAGCAGTTCTTC.